Given below is one T cell receptor beta chain in context. Its target is unknown. This entry belongs to a study of shared clonotypes between healthy human individuals. Study-level background: The composition of the donors was two women and three men aged 18 to 49. Three plates each covered CD4 naive and memory; CD8 naive two, CD8 memory one. Study results and caveats: Sequencing depth was expected to affect clonotype sharing among donors. The sampled material consisted only of blood, and tissue repertoires are likely to differ.

CD45RO-negative, CCR7-selected cells formed the naive CD8 fraction, which excluded terminally differentiated effector memory CD45RA+ cells. The V segment lost 5 bases and the J segment 1 base; nucleotides outside the gene matches: 2. This CDR3 region has 14 residues. The germline V gene has CDR1 MNHEY and CDR2 SMNVEV (reference sequence). TCRdb's copy holds only in-frame clones and misses some; the assay was immunoSEQ multiplex PCR. The table has more than 550,000 clones, about 90% seen once; the top ten hold 24%. This receptor was identified in a man under 40 in good health. Sequences were obtained from naive CD8+ T cells sorted from blood. The chain combines TRBV27 with TRBJ2-5; 9 bases agree with TRBD1. The CDR3 nucleotides are TGTGCCAGCAGTGTACAGGGGGCCCAAGAGACCCAGTACTTC. It encodes CASSVQGAQETQYF.